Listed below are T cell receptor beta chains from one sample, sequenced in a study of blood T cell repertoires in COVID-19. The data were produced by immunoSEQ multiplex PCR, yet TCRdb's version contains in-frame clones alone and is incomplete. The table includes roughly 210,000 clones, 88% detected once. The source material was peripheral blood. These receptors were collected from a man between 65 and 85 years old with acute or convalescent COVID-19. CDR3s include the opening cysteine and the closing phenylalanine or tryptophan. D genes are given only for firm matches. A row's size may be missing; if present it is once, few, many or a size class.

CDR3: CASSPPGLTLQETQYF
DNA: TGTGCCAGCAGCCCACCTGGTTTGACACTTCAAGAGACCCAGTACTTC
V: TRBV5-8
J: TRBJ2-5
size: -
D: -

CDR3: CSARTGARQPQHF
DNA: TGCAGCGCGAGGACAGGGGCTCGTCAGCCCCAGCATTTT
V: TRBV29-1
J: TRBJ1-5
size: once
D: TRBD1

CDR3: CASGDRNTEAFF
DNA: TGTGCCAGTGGGGACAGGAACACTGAAGCTTTCTTT
V: TRBV19
J: TRBJ1-1
size: -
D: TRBD1

CDR3: CASSKEHRSVGLKTEAFF
DNA: TGTGCCAGCAGCAAAGAGCACAGGTCTGTTGGGTTGAAGACTGAAGCTTTCTTT
V: TRBV21-1
J: TRBJ1-1
size: once
D: -

CDR3: CASSFGQRNTEAFF
DNA: TGTGCCAGCAGCTTCGGACAGAGGAACACTGAAGCTTTCTTT
V: TRBV7-8
J: TRBJ1-1
size: -
D: -

CDR3: CASSLWGGLNQPQHF
DNA: TGCGCCAGCAGCCTGTGGGGGGGCCTCAATCAGCCCCAGCATTTT
V: TRBV5-1
J: TRBJ1-5
size: -
D: -

CDR3: CASTPQAGGRYEQYF
DNA: TGTGCCAGCACCCCGCAGGCGGGAGGACGTTACGAGCAGTACTTC
V: TRBV6-6
J: TRBJ2-7
size: -
D: TRBD2

CDR3: CASSRGQGIQPQHF
DNA: TGTGCCAGCAGCCGGGGACAGGGGATACAGCCCCAGCATTTT
V: TRBV7-9
J: TRBJ1-5
size: -
D: TRBD1

CDR3: CASSFRSGGPYEQYF
DNA: TGCGCCAGCAGCTTTAGAAGCGGGGGCCCCTACGAGCAGTACTTC
V: TRBV5-1
J: TRBJ2-7
size: -
D: TRBD2

CDR3: CASSQTVNQPQHF
DNA: TGTGCCAGTAGTCAGACAGTCAATCAGCCCCAGCATTTT
V: TRBV19
J: TRBJ1-5
size: -
D: -

CDR3: CASSISGANTGELFF
DNA: TGTGCCAGTAGTATAAGCGGAGCGAACACCGGGGAGCTGTTTTTT
V: TRBV19
J: TRBJ2-2
size: -
D: -

CDR3: CASSLEGRQPQHF
DNA: TGTGCCAGCAGCTTAGAGGGGAGGCAGCCCCAGCATTTT
V: TRBV7-2
J: TRBJ1-5
size: -
D: -

CDR3: CASSWGQRNEQFF
DNA: TGTGCCAGCAGTTGGGGGCAGCGCAATGAGCAGTTCTTC
V: TRBV6-6
J: TRBJ2-1
size: -
D: -

CDR3: CASSKWGQLFYGYTF
DNA: TGTGCCAGCAGCAAATGGGGCCAGCTGTTCTATGGCTACACCTTC
V: TRBV5-6
J: TRBJ1-2
size: -
D: -

CDR3: CASSYLLAGESSYEQYF
DNA: TGTGCCAGCAGCTATCTACTAGCGGGAGAGAGCTCCTACGAGCAGTACTTC
V: TRBV5-5
J: TRBJ2-7
size: -
D: TRBD2

CDR3: CASRRQMNTEAFF
DNA: TGTGCCAGCAGGCGGCAAATGAACACTGAAGCTTTCTTT
V: TRBV27
J: TRBJ1-1
size: once
D: -

CDR3: CASSEVLLGTYEQYF
DNA: TGTGCCAGCAGTGAAGTTTTACTAGGAACCTACGAGCAGTACTTC
V: TRBV6-1
J: TRBJ2-7
size: -
D: -

CDR3: CASSYRGTNYGYTF
DNA: TGTGCCAGCAGCTACAGGGGGACTAACTATGGCTACACCTTC
V: TRBV7-2
J: TRBJ1-2
size: -
D: TRBD1

CDR3: CASSIEANYGYTF
DNA: TGTGCCAGTAGTATTGAGGCTAACTATGGCTACACCTTC
V: TRBV19
J: TRBJ1-2
size: -
D: -

CDR3: CASSESGSGPTGELFF
DNA: TGTGCCAGCAGTGAATCGGGTAGCGGACCCACCGGGGAGCTGTTTTTT
V: TRBV25-1
J: TRBJ2-2
size: -
D: -

CDR3: CASTFLQGTEAFF
DNA: TGTGCCAGCACCTTTTTACAGGGTACTGAAGCTTTCTTT
V: TRBV7-2
J: TRBJ1-1
size: -
D: -

CDR3: CASSSQDTQYF
DNA: TGTGCCAGCAGCTCCCAAGATACGCAGTATTTT
V: TRBV7-9
J: TRBJ2-3
size: once
D: -

CDR3: CASRGLWRNTDTQYF
DNA: TGTGCCAGCAGGGGTCTTTGGAGGAACACAGATACGCAGTATTTT
V: TRBV6-5
J: TRBJ2-3
size: -
D: -

CDR3: CASSQDLFRTSGNEQFF
DNA: TGTGCCAGCAGCCAAGACCTCTTTCGGACTAGCGGGAACGAGCAGTTCTTC
V: TRBV3-1/TRBV3-2
J: TRBJ2-1
size: -
D: TRBD2

CDR3: CASSGTALSSGANVLTF
DNA: TGTGCCAGTAGCGGGACAGCCCTCTCCTCTGGGGCCAACGTCCTGACTTTC
V: TRBV19
J: TRBJ2-6
size: -
D: TRBD1

CDR3: CASTPVGSFREKLFF
DNA: TGTGCCAGTACCCCGGTTGGGAGCTTTAGGGAAAAACTGTTTTTT
V: TRBV19
J: TRBJ1-4
size: -
D: -

CDR3: CASSFWGGKLFF
DNA: TGTGCCAGCAGTTTCTGGGGGGGAAAACTGTTTTTT
V: TRBV12-3/TRBV12-4
J: TRBJ1-4
size: -
D: -

CDR3: CASSPGTGGQPQHF
DNA: TGTGCCAGCAGCCCCGGGACAGGGGGTCAGCCCCAGCATTTT
V: TRBV27
J: TRBJ1-5
size: -
D: TRBD1

CDR3: CASSAYSLSEQYF
DNA: TGCGCCAGCAGCGCGTACAGTCTCTCCGAGCAGTACTTC
V: TRBV4-1
J: TRBJ2-7
size: -
D: -

CDR3: CASRQGRDNYGYTF
DNA: TGTGCCAGCAGGCAGGGTAGGGATAACTATGGCTACACCTTC
V: TRBV27
J: TRBJ1-2
size: -
D: -

CDR3: CASSLTGLGEKLFF
DNA: TGTGCCAGCAGCTTGACAGGTCTCGGTGAAAAACTGTTTTTT
V: TRBV5-6
J: TRBJ1-4
size: -
D: -

CDR3: CASSTGRAQETQYF
DNA: TGTGCCAGCAGTACAGGCAGGGCCCAAGAGACCCAGTACTTC
V: TRBV6-6
J: TRBJ2-5
size: -
D: -